The rows below give T cell receptor beta chains drawn from one sample of a study of radiation and T cells in renal cell carcinoma. Profiling relied on immunoSEQ multiplex PCR, and the TCRdb table lists in-frame clones only, not all of them. Of some 78,000 clones in the sample, 89% were seen once. The sequences come from blood, collected from a patient whose treatment included radiotherapy and nephrectomy. The receptors derive from a woman between 65 and 79 years old with renal cell carcinoma. Each CDR3 is given with its conserved first and last residue. The order of the fields is clone size, D gene, J gene, CDR3 length, V gene, CDR3 protein, CDR3 DNA. D genes are given only for firm matches. Clone size is shown for a subset of rows, as once, few, many or a class of expanded clone.

- - TRBJ1-1 14 TRBV6-6 CASSYSSINTEAFF TGTGCCAGCAGTTACTCTTCAATAAACACTGAAGCTTTCTTT
- TRBD2 TRBJ2-5 14 TRBV6-5 CASGRGTPPGTQYF TGTGCCAGTGGGCGGGGGACGCCTCCGGGGACCCAGTACTTC
- TRBD2 TRBJ2-3 18 TRBV9 CASSVGAVAGRFTDTQYF TGTGCCAGCAGCGTAGGTGCGGTAGCGGGGCGATTCACAGATACGCAGTATTTT
- - TRBJ1-1 14 TRBV5-1 CASRTRGGGTEAFF TGCGCCAGCAGGACGAGGGGTGGGGGCACTGAAGCTTTCTTT
- - TRBJ1-3 13 TRBV7-3 CASSLTSGNTIYF TGTGCCAGCAGTTTGACCTCTGGAAACACCATATATTTT
once - TRBJ1-2 13 TRBV6-6 CASRPGLNYGYTF TGTGCCAGCCGCCCGGGTCTGAACTATGGCTACACCTTC
- - TRBJ2-2 15 TRBV28 CASSLRTTNTGELFF TGTGCCAGCAGTTTACGGACAACGAACACCGGGGAGCTGTTTTTT
- - TRBJ2-5 12 TRBV6-5 CASGTEQETQYF TGTGCCAGTGGGACGGAACAAGAGACCCAGTACTTC
- TRBD1 TRBJ1-1 15 TRBV7-8 CASSLWGQRGTEAFF TGTGCCAGCAGCTTATGGGGACAGCGGGGGACTGAAGCTTTCTTT
- - TRBJ1-1 13 TRBV29-1 CSVDSGGVTEAFF TGCAGCGTTGACTCCGGGGGGGTTACTGAAGCTTTCTTT
- - TRBJ2-7 14 TRBV6-6 CASSLGLYTYEQYF TGTGCCAGCAGCCTGGGACTCTATACCTACGAGCAGTACTTC
- - TRBJ1-1 15 TRBV25-1 CASSGWDFLNTEAFF TGTGCCAGCAGTGGGTGGGACTTTCTGAACACTGAAGCTTTCTTT
- TRBD1 TRBJ2-7 15 TRBV4-1 CASSQAGQGSGEQYF TGCGCCAGCAGCCAAGCAGGACAGGGAAGCGGCGAGCAGTACTTC
- - TRBJ2-7 15 TRBV5-6 CASSLADSFSYEQYF TGTGCCAGCAGCTTGGCGGATTCCTTCTCCTACGAGCAGTACTTC
- - TRBJ1-1 14 TRBV14 CASSPQLGNTEAFF TGTGCCAGCAGCCCTCAGCTAGGGAACACTGAAGCTTTCTTT
- TRBD1 TRBJ1-5 15 TRBV6-6 CASILQGANNQPQHF TGTGCCAGCATTCTACAGGGGGCGAACAATCAGCCCCAGCATTTT
- - TRBJ2-1 14 TRBV11-2 CASSFRFWGNEQFF TGTGCCAGCAGCTTTAGGTTTTGGGGGAATGAGCAGTTCTTC
- - TRBJ2-6 13 TRBV5-6 CASSLGPLGVLTF TGTGCCAGCAGCTTGGGTCCACTGGGGGTCCTGACTTTC
- - TRBJ2-7 12 TRBV28 CASSPDAYEQYF TGTGCCAGCAGTCCTGACGCCTACGAGCAGTACTTC
- TRBD1 TRBJ2-4 15 TRBV6-5 CASSTTGGTKNIQYF TGTGCCAGCAGTACGACAGGGGGGACCAAAAACATTCAGTACTTC
- - TRBJ2-2 16 TRBV7-2 CASSLVVDLNTGELFF TGTGCCAGCAGCTTAGTCGTCGACTTGAACACCGGGGAGCTGTTTTTT
- TRBD1 TRBJ1-2 14 TRBV15 CATRGTGITSGYTF TGTGCCACCAGGGGGACAGGGATAACGAGTGGCTACACCTTC
- - TRBJ1-2 13 TRBV6-5 CASTTGTDYGYTF TGTGCCAGCACCACGGGGACGGACTATGGCTACACCTTC
- TRBD2 TRBJ2-2 14 TRBV29-1 CSVRTSSYTGELFF TGCAGCGTCCGGACTAGTTCGTATACCGGGGAGCTGTTTTTT
few TRBD1 TRBJ2-2 15 TRBV6-5 CASKMGQFNTGELFF TGTGCCAGCAAAATGGGACAGTTCAACACCGGGGAGCTGTTTTTT
- - TRBJ1-4 13 TRBV9 CASSPGSYEKLFF TGTGCCAGCAGCCCCGGGAGCTATGAAAAACTGTTTTTT
- - TRBJ2-1 11 TRBV7-8 CASSPHNEQFF TGTGCCAGCAGCCCTCATAATGAGCAGTTCTTC
- - TRBJ1-5 14 TRBV4-3 CASSQETANQPQHF TGCGCCAGCAGCCAAGAGACAGCGAATCAGCCCCAGCATTTT
- TRBD1 TRBJ1-4 16 TRBV28 CASSPLQGGQNEKLFF TGTGCCAGCAGTCCATTGCAGGGGGGCCAAAATGAAAAACTGTTTTTT
- - TRBJ1-4 15 TRBV6-1 CASSESGGVYEKLFF TGTGCCAGCAGTGAAAGCGGGGGAGTTTATGAAAAACTGTTTTTT
- - TRBJ2-1 11 TRBV7-6 CASSLEHEQFF TGTGCCAGCAGCTTAGAACATGAGCAGTTCTTC
- - TRBJ1-1 13 TRBV6-1 CASSPTGRTEAFF TGTGCCAGCAGCCCTACAGGGCGGACTGAAGCTTTCTTT
few - TRBJ2-7 15 TRBV13 CASSLGRGVLDEQYF TGTGCCAGCAGCTTAGGTCGAGGGGTTCTGGACGAGCAGTACTTC
- - TRBJ2-3 12 TRBV7-2 CASSLSTDTQYF TGTGCCAGCAGCCTAAGCACAGATACGCAGTATTTT
- - TRBJ1-3 12 TRBV14 CASSQVRDTIYF TGTGCCAGCAGCCAAGTGAGAGACACCATATATTTT
- - TRBJ1-6 13 TRBV30 CAWSPGTLISLHF TGTGCCTGGAGCCCCGGGACCCTAATATCCCTCCACTTT
- TRBD1 TRBJ1-1 11 TRBV30 CAWDGDRGTFF TGTGCCTGGGACGGGGACAGGGGAACTTTCTTT
- - TRBJ1-5 14 TRBV7-2 CASSLGSDGGSQHF TGTGCCAGCAGCTTAGGGTCAGATGGCGGGTCCCAGCATTTT
- - TRBJ1-1 15 TRBV5-4 CASSLGGFMNTEAFF TGTGCCAGCAGCTTGGGGGGGTTCATGAACACTGAAGCTTTCTTT
- - TRBJ2-7 15 TRBV4-3 CASSPSGTAGVRQYF TGCGCCAGCAGCCCAAGCGGCACAGCAGGGGTCCGGCAGTACTTC
- - TRBJ1-2 12 TRBV27 CASSSLAGGYTF TGTGCCAGCAGTTCCCTCGCGGGGGGCTACACCTTC
once TRBD2 TRBJ2-5 17 TRBV6-4 CASSDSLCGGAQETQYF TGTGCCAGCAGTGACTCTCTTTGCGGGGGGGCCCAAGAGACCCAGTACTTC
once - TRBJ2-7 14 TRBV27 CASRPRWSSYEQYF TGTGCCAGCAGGCCTCGTTGGAGCTCCTACGAGCAGTACTTC
- TRBD2 TRBJ2-7 13 TRBV2 CARGTSGPYEQYF TGTGCCAGAGGGACTAGCGGACCCTACGAGCAGTACTTC
few - TRBJ1-5 12 TRBV5-6 CASSYGGQPQHF TGTGCCAGCAGCTACGGCGGGCAGCCCCAGCATTTT
- - TRBJ1-1 14 TRBV21-1 CASICDRENTEAFF TGTGCCAGCATCTGCGACAGGGAGAACACTGAAGCTTTCTTT
- - TRBJ2-3 14 TRBV5-6 CASSLEARLNTQYF TGTGCCAGCAGCTTGGAGGCTAGGCTAAATACGCAGTATTTT
- - TRBJ2-5 14 TRBV19 CASSIAGARETQYF TGTGCCAGTAGTATTGCTGGGGCGCGGGAGACCCAGTACTTC
- - TRBJ2-5 14 TRBV4-1 CASSRQQGSETQYF TGCGCCAGCAGCCGCCAGCAGGGGTCGGAGACCCAGTACTTC
- TRBD1 TRBJ1-2 14 TRBV18 CASSGQGARYGYTF TGTGCCAGCTCCGGACAGGGGGCGAGGTATGGCTACACCTTC
- TRBD1 TRBJ1-2 14 TRBV7-2 CASSPQGQDYGYTF TGTGCCAGCAGCCCGCAGGGACAGGACTATGGCTACACCTTC